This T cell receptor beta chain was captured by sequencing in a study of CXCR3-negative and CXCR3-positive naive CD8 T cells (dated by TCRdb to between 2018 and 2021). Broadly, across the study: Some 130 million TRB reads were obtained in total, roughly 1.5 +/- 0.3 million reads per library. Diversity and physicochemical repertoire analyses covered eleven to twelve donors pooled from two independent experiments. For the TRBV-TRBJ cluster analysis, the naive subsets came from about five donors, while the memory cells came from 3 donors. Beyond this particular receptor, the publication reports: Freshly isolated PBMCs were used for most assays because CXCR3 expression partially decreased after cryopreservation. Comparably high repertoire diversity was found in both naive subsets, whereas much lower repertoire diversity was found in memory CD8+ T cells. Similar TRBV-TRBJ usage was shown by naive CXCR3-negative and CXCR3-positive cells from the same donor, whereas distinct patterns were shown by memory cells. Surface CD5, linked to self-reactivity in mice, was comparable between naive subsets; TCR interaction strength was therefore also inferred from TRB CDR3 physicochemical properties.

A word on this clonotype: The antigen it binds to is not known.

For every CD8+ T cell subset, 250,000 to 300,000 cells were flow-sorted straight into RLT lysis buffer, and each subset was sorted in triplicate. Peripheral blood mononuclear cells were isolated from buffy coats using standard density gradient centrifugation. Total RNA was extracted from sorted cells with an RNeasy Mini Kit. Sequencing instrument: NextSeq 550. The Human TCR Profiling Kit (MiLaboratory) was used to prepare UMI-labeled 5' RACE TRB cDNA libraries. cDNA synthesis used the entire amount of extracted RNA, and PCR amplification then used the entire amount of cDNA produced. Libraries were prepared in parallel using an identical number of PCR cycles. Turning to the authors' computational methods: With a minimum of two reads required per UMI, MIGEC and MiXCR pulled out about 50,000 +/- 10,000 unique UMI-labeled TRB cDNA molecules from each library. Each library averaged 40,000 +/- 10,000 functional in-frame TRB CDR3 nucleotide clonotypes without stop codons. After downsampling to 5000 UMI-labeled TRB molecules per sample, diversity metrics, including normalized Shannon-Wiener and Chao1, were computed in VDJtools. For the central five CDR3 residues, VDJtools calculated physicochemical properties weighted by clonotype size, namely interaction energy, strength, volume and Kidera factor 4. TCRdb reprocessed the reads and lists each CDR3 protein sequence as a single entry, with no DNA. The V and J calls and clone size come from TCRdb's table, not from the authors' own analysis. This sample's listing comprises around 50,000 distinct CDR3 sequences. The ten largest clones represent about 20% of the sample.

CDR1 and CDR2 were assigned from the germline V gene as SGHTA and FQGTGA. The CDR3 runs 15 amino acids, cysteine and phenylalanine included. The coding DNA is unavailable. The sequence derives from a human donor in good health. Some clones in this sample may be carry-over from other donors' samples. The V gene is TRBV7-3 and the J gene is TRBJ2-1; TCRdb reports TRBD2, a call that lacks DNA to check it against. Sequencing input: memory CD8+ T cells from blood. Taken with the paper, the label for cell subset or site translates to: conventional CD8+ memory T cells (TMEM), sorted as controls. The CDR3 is CASSLDGGTYNEQFF.